The T cell receptor (beta chain) under discussion was sequenced for a study of cytomegalovirus exposure and HLA in healthy donors. Study-level results: In vitro assays verified that three CMV-associated chains recognized CMV antigens specifically.

13 Jbeta primers and 60 Vbeta primers were used for the PCR. Here immunoSEQ multiplex PCR was the method, and the copy in TCRdb shows in-frame clones only, minus some. The table shows roughly 66,000 clones, with approximately 78% occurring only once. Notes on this clone: Its cognate antigen is unknown.

The CDR3 runs 14 residues. The V call is TRBV21-1, the J call TRBJ2-3; the D call TRBD1 from the table was never checked on the DNA. TRBV21-1 is a pseudogene. The source is a man aged 18 to 35 in good health and CMV-seropositive. Sequencing input: PBMCs. CDR3 protein: CASPPWHGTDTQYF. The CDR3 bases are TGTGCCAGCCCCCCATGGCACGGCACAGATACGCAGTATTTT.